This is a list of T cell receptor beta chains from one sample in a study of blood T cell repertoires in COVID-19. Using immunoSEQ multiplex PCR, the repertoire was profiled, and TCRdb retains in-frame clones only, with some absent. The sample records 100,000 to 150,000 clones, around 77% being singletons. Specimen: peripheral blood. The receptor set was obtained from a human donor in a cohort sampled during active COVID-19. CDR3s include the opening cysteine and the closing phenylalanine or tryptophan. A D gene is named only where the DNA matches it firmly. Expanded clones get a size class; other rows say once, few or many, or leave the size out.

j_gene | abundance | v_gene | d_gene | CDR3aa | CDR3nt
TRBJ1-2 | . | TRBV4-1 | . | CASSQDLNYGYTF | TGCGCCAGCAGCCAAGACTTAAACTATGGCTACACCTTC
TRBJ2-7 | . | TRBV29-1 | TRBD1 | CSVEYRDSYEQYF | TGCAGCGTTGAATACCGGGACAGCTACGAGCAGTACTTC
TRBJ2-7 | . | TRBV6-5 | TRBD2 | CASSLGGADYEQYF | TGTGCCAGCAGTCTCGGGGGGGCCGACTACGAGCAGTACTTC
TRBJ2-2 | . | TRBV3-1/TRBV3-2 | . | CASSQPREYTGELFF | TGTGCCAGCAGCCAACCGCGTGAGTACACCGGGGAGCTGTTTTTT
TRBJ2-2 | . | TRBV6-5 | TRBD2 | CASMRGSTGELFF | TGTGCCAGCATGCGGGGGTCCACCGGGGAGCTGTTTTTT
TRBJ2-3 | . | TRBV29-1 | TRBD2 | CSVVGGFADTQYF | TGCAGCGTTGTGGGGGGGTTCGCAGATACGCAGTATTTT
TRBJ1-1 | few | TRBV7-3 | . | CASSLTRQMNTEAFF | TGTGCCAGCAGCTTAACGAGGCAGATGAACACTGAAGCTTTCTTT
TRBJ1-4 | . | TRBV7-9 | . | CASSLPTGQGATNEKLFF | TGTGCCAGCAGCTTACCGACAGGCCAAGGGGCAACTAATGAAAAACTGTTTTTT
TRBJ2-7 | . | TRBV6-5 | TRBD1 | CASSPWTGYSYEQYF | TGTGCCAGCAGTCCTTGGACAGGGTACTCCTACGAGCAGTACTTC
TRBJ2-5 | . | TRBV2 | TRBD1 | CASRGQGNLETQYF | TGTGCCAGCCGAGGACAGGGGAATTTGGAGACCCAGTACTTC
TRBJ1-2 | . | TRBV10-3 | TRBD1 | CAISEDRGFSYGYTF | TGTGCCATCAGTGAAGACAGGGGATTTAGCTATGGCTACACCTTC
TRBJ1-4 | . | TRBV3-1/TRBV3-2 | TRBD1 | CASSLGGTGVEKLFF | TGTGCCAGCAGCCTCGGCGGGACAGGGGTTGAAAAACTGTTTTTT
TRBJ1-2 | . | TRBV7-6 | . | CASSPGGRPLREYGYTF | TGTGCCAGCAGCCCTGGGGGGAGGCCTCTCCGGGAATATGGCTACACCTTC
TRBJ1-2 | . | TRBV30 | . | CAWSVKGIYGYTF | TGTGCCTGGAGTGTAAAGGGGATCTATGGCTACACCTTC
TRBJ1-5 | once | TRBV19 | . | CASSIPGQISNQPQHF | TGTGCCAGTAGTATACCGGGACAAATCAGCAATCAGCCCCAGCATTTT
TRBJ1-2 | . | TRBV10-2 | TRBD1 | CASSEPVAGGGARYGYTF | TGCGCCAGCAGTGAGCCTGTGGCAGGGGGCGGCGCACGCTATGGCTACACCTTC
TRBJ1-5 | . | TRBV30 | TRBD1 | CAWVDRGKGNQPQHF | TGTGCCTGGGTAGACAGGGGGAAGGGCAATCAGCCCCAGCATTTT
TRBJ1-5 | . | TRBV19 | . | CASSPGTTHQPQHF | TGTGCCAGTAGCCCCGGGACTACCCATCAGCCCCAGCATTTT
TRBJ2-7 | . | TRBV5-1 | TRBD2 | CASSLVGTSGDYEQYF | TGCGCCAGCAGCTTGGTTGGGACTAGCGGGGACTACGAGCAGTACTTC
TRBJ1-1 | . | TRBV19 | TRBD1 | CASSTGQGMNTEAFF | TGTGCCAGTAGTACGGGACAGGGAATGAACACTGAAGCTTTCTTT
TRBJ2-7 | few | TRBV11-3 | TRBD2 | CASSLLASGRYEQYF | TGTGCCAGCAGCTTATTGGCTAGCGGGAGGTACGAGCAGTACTTC
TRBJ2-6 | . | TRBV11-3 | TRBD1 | CASSLVTGAGANVLTF | TGTGCCAGCAGCCTAGTAACAGGGGCCGGGGCCAACGTCCTGACTTTC
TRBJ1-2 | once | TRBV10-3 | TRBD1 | CAISRQGSDGYTF | TGTGCCATCTCCAGACAGGGTTCGGATGGCTACACCTTC
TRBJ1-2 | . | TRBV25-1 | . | CASSLGLSYGYTF | TGTGCCAGCAGCCTCGGGTTGAGCTATGGCTACACCTTC
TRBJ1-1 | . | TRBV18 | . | CASSPRGITEAFF | TGTGCCAGCTCACCAAGGGGTATCACTGAAGCTTTCTTT